Listed below are T cell receptor beta chains from one sample, sequenced in a study of CD8 T cells in ankylosing spondylitis. MiXCR was run by TCRdb on the 5' RACE reads, yielding one entry per CDR3 protein. The repertoire holds 190,000 or so distinct CDR3 sequences, roughly 13% seen once, with 15% to 20% in the top ten. Sequencing was performed on blood, either unsorted or a sorted T cell fraction (not recorded which). Receptors originate from a male donor with ankylosing spondylitis or in good health (not recorded which). CDR3s include the opening cysteine and the closing phenylalanine or tryptophan. D genes are given only for firm matches. The listing skips clone size in some rows; elsewhere it reads once, few, many or a size class.

D	J	size	V	CDR3	DNA
TRBD2	TRBJ2-5	.	TRBV3-1	CASSPVGGGASETQYF	TGTGCCAGCAGCCCTGTGGGCGGGGGGGCGTCGGAGACCCAGTACTTC
.	TRBJ2-5	few	TRBV2	CASSAHRGQETQYF	TGTGCCAGCAGTGCTCACCGGGGTCAAGAGACCCAGTACTTC
TRBD2	TRBJ2-1	.	TRBV11-1	CASSLASLWTSGGQESYNEQFF	TGTGCCAGCAGCTTAGCGTCCCTCTGGACTAGCGGGGGTCAAGAGTCCTACAATGAGCAGTTCTTC
TRBD1	TRBJ2-2	many	TRBV24-1	CATSGGQDGELFF	TGTGCCACCAGCGGTGGACAGGACGGGGAGCTGTTTTTT
.	TRBJ2-1	few	TRBV7-8	CASSPSTAGSEQFF	TGTGCCAGCAGCCCCTCGACTGCGGGGAGTGAGCAGTTCTTC
.	TRBJ2-5	.	TRBV12-3/TRBV12-4	CASSTGTLASGETQYF	TGTGCCAGCAGTACCGGGACTCTCGCCTCGGGGGAGACCCAGTACTTC
TRBD1	TRBJ1-1	.	TRBV5-1	CASSPGQGARTEAFF	TGCGCCAGCAGCCCCGGACAGGGGGCAAGGACTGAAGCTTTCTTT
.	TRBJ2-7	.	TRBV29-1	CSVQVAGQGLAYEQYF	TGCAGCGTTCAAGTAGCAGGCCAGGGGCTGGCCTACGAGCAGTACTTC
TRBD1	TRBJ1-5	.	TRBV27	CASSWTGNQPQHF	TGTGCCAGCAGTTGGACAGGGAATCAGCCCCAGCATTTT
.	TRBJ1-1	.	TRBV7-9	CASSSPGHGNTEAFF	TGTGCCAGCAGCTCTCCGGGACACGGGAACACTGAAGCTTTCTTT
.	TRBJ2-1	few	TRBV7-9	CASSLEGHEQFF	TGTGCCAGCAGCTTAGAGGGACATGAGCAGTTCTTC
.	TRBJ2-1	.	TRBV29-1	CSVVGGHVDEQFF	TGCAGCGTTGTAGGGGGGCATGTGGATGAGCAGTTCTTC
TRBD2	TRBJ2-1	few	TRBV12-3/TRBV12-4	CASSLGAPGRSYNEQFF	TGTGCCAGCAGTCTAGGGGCCCCCGGGAGGTCCTACAATGAGCAGTTCTTC
.	TRBJ1-1	few	TRBV20-1	CSAPREAFF	TGCAGTGCCCCACGGGAGGCTTTCTTT
.	TRBJ1-1	few	TRBV29-1	CSAPGGITEAFF	TGCAGCGCGCCGGGGGGCATCACTGAAGCTTTCTTT
.	TRBJ1-2	few	TRBV3-1	CASSQVRPLLTF	TGTGCCAGCAGCCAAGTACGGCCATTATTAACCTTC
TRBD2	TRBJ2-1	.	TRBV5-4	CASETSGRYEQFF	TGTGCCAGTGAGACTAGCGGGAGGTATGAGCAGTTCTTC
.	TRBJ2-3	few	TRBV7-9	CASPEWGESTDTQYF	TGTGCCAGCCCCGAGTGGGGGGAAAGCACAGATACGCAGTATTTT
.	TRBJ1-2	.	TRBV6-5	CASSYSKGTNYGYTF	TGTGCCAGCAGTTACTCAAAGGGAACGAACTATGGCTACACCTTC
TRBD1	TRBJ2-1	few	TRBV11-2	CASSLPGQARPLYLEQFF	TGTGCCAGCAGCTTACCTGGACAGGCAAGACCGCTCTACCTTGAGCAGTTCTTC
.	TRBJ1-6	.	TRBV7-9	CASSPDRVSYNSPLHF	TGTGCCAGCAGCCCCGATAGGGTTTCCTATAATTCACCCCTCCACTTT
.	TRBJ2-7	.	TRBV20-1	CSAPFRGPEQYF	TGCAGTGCTCCTTTCCGAGGTCCCGAGCAGTACTTC
.	TRBJ2-1	few	TRBV20-1	CSARGLFYNEQFF	TGCAGTGCTAGGGGACTCTTCTACAATGAGCAGTTCTTC
.	TRBJ2-4	few	TRBV19	CASSVGNIQYF	TGTGCCAGTAGTGTCGGGAACATTCAGTACTTC
TRBD2	TRBJ2-7	few	TRBV20-1	CSARVLKREVYEQYF	TGCAGTGCTAGGGTCCTCAAGCGGGAGGTCTACGAGCAGTACTTC
.	TRBJ2-5	few	TRBV24-1	CATSDSTLAQYF	TGTGCCACCAGTGATTCAACGTTGGCCCAGTACTTC
.	TRBJ2-3	few	TRBV6-1	CASSEAGHYFTDTQYF	TGTGCCAGCAGTGAAGCGGGGCACTACTTCACAGATACGCAGTATTTT
TRBD2	TRBJ2-3	.	TRBV12-3/TRBV12-4	CASTARLAGWDTQYF	TGTGCCAGCACCGCCCGACTAGCGGGGTGGGATACGCAGTATTTT
TRBD1	TRBJ1-1	.	TRBV7-9	CASSLAGQGAGTEAFF	TGTGCCAGCAGCTTAGCCGGACAGGGGGCGGGCACTGAAGCTTTCTTT
TRBD2	TRBJ2-2	once	TRBV3-1	CASSQLIGGGLTGELFF	TGTGCCAGCAGCCAATTGATCGGGGGGGGCCTTACCGGGGAGCTGTTTTTT
TRBD1	TRBJ2-1	.	TRBV6-1	CASSQRTGRSNEQFF	TGTGCCAGCAGTCAGCGGACAGGGCGATCAAATGAGCAGTTCTTC
.	TRBJ2-1	many	TRBV5-1	CATRRTGEQFF	TGCGCCACCCGGAGGACCGGGGAGCAGTTCTTC
TRBD1	TRBJ2-7	.	TRBV27	CASTQGQGYSYEQYF	TGTGCCAGCACCCAAGGACAGGGGTACTCCTACGAGCAGTACTTC
.	TRBJ1-5	few	TRBV18	CASSPSDSPYQPQHF	TGTGCCAGCTCACCTTCGGACAGTCCCTATCAGCCCCAGCATTTT
.	TRBJ1-1	.	TRBV4-1	CASSQDPAGVTEAFF	TGCGCCAGCAGCCAAGATCCCGCAGGGGTAACTGAAGCTTTCTTT
TRBD2	TRBJ2-3	once	TRBV19	CASTPGGGRTDTQYF	TGTGCCAGTACCCCCGGGGGGGGGCGCACAGATACGCAGTATTTT
.	TRBJ1-1	.	TRBV11-2	CASSDRQGRYNTEAFF	TGTGCCAGCAGCGATCGGCAGGGGAGATATAACACTGAAGCTTTCTTT
TRBD1	TRBJ2-7	few	TRBV11-2	CASSLVAGGDHEQYF	TGTGCCAGCAGCTTAGTTGCAGGGGGCGACCACGAGCAGTACTTC
.	TRBJ2-1	.	TRBV19	CASRVRGGHNEQFF	TGTGCCAGTAGGGTTCGAGGGGGACACAATGAGCAGTTCTTC
.	TRBJ2-5	.	TRBV6-5	CASSYSSGIQETQYF	TGTGCCAGCAGTTACTCTTCGGGAATCCAAGAGACCCAGTACTTC
.	TRBJ2-1	.	TRBV7-6	CASSLSAGGSSYNEQFF	TGTGCCAGCAGCTTGTCGGCGGGTGGGAGCTCCTACAATGAGCAGTTCTTC
TRBD2	TRBJ2-1	few	TRBV3-1	CASSHLAGGDNEQFF	TGTGCCAGCAGCCATCTAGCGGGAGGGGACAATGAGCAGTTCTTC
.	TRBJ1-1	few	TRBV7-9	CASSYNEGMRTEAFF	TGTGCCAGCAGCTATAACGAGGGAATGAGGACTGAAGCTTTCTTT
.	TRBJ2-1	.	TRBV30	CAWSGARSEQFF	TGTGCCTGGAGTGGGGCACGGTCTGAGCAGTTCTTC